This T cell receptor beta chain was recorded in a study of tumor-infiltrating lymphocytes in primary liver carcinoma. Trimming removed 4 bases at V and 0 bases at J, with 4 bases between. The CDR3 is 13 residues long. Per the germline V gene, CDR1 is ENHRY and CDR2 is SYGVKD. A primer in the constant region served to generate TCR beta cDNA from approximately 460 ng of total RNA. Three-round nested multiplex PCR performed with slightly modified ARM-PCR produced the TCR beta libraries. Both of the initial two PCR rounds ran for roughly 11 cycles and employed TRBV1-TRBV30 forward primers alongside a C-beta reverse primer. In TCRdb, the multiplex PCR reads were re-called with MiXCR into one record per CDR3 protein. The repertoire has 300,000 to 350,000 distinct CDR3 sequences, less than 75% of them found once; the top ten carry about 6%. This clonotype was counted at least ten times. Unsorted whole blood yielded the blood RNA, and germline DNA was also extracted.

V and J are TRBV10-3 and TRBJ2-1; D gene ambiguous. The clonotype was recovered from a man aged 40-50 years with primary liver carcinoma and hepatitis B virus infection. Source material: peripheral blood. The CDR3 DNA follows: TGTGCCATCAGTGTGGACTCCTACAATGAGCAGTTCTTC. It translates to CAISVDSYNEQFF.